A selection of T cell receptor beta chains follows, all from one sample in a study of cytomegalovirus exposure and HLA in healthy donors. TCRdb's copy holds only in-frame clones and misses some; the assay was immunoSEQ multiplex PCR. The sample holds 200,000 to 300,000 clones, 84% seen once. Sequenced sample: PBMCs. These receptor sequences come from a woman aged 35 to 49 in good health and CMV-seropositive. Each CDR3 is given with its conserved first and last residue. Fields, in order: clone size, D gene, J gene, V gene, CDR3 DNA, CDR3 protein. The D gene is left open where the match is weak. Only some rows state a clone size, as once, few, many or a class for expanded clones.

once,TRBD2,TRBJ2-5,TRBV7-4,TGTGCCAGCAGCTTAGTTCCTAGCGGGTTCCAAGAGACCCAGTACTTC,CASSLVPSGFQETQYF
few,NA,TRBJ2-1,TRBV5-6,TGTGCCAGCAGCCAGGGGCAACGGGGGGATGAGCAGTTCTTC,CASSQGQRGDEQFF
NA,NA,TRBJ1-5,TRBV27,TGTGCCAGCAGTTTAGCTGGGGAGAGCAATCAGCCCCAGCATTTT,CASSLAGESNQPQHF
NA,TRBD2,TRBJ2-7,TRBV11-3,TGTGCCAGCAGCTTAGACCTTAGCGGGAGGCCCATTAACGAGCAGTACTTC,CASSLDLSGRPINEQYF
NA,TRBD2,TRBJ2-7,TRBV6-5,TGTGCCAGCAGTTACTCTAGGACTAGCGGGGGTTACGAGCAGTACTTC,CASSYSRTSGGYEQYF
few,NA,TRBJ2-5,TRBV20-1,TGCCCGGGGGAGACCCAGTACTTC,CPGETQYF
once,TRBD1,TRBJ2-5,TRBV7-8,TGTGCCAGCAGCTTAGACAGGGGGCGCGTTGAGACCCAGTACTTC,CASSLDRGRVETQYF
NA,TRBD2,TRBJ2-1,TRBV11-3,TGTGCCAGCAGCTCCCTGTGGACTAGTTTGAACAATGAGCAGTTCTTC,CASSSLWTSLNNEQFF
NA,NA,TRBJ2-3,TRBV7-2,TGTGCCAGCAGCTTAAAGGCTAGCGGCACAGATACGCAGTATTTT,CASSLKASGTDTQYF
NA,TRBD1,TRBJ1-3,TRBV10-3,TGTGCCATCAGTGCAGGGGGCGGCTCTGGAAACACCATATATTTT,CAISAGGGSGNTIYF
NA,NA,TRBJ1-1,TRBV19,TGTGCCAGTAGTATAGCCTATCGGACAGATAACACTGAAGCTTTCTTT,CASSIAYRTDNTEAFF
NA,TRBD1,TRBJ1-4,TRBV6-6,TGTGCCAGCAGTTACGCCGGGACAGGGGACTACGAAAAACTGTTTTTT,CASSYAGTGDYEKLFF
NA,TRBD2,TRBJ2-3,TRBV11-3,TGTGCCAGCAGCTTCCGACTAGCGGGGGCCACAGATACGCAGTATTTT,CASSFRLAGATDTQYF
NA,TRBD1,TRBJ1-6,TRBV5-1,TGCGCCAGCAGCGCGGGACAGACGAATTCACCCCTCCACTTT,CASSAGQTNSPLHF
once,TRBD2,TRBJ2-2,TRBV4-3,TGCGCCAGCAGCCAAGATAATCTAGCGGGAGTCGCGAACACCGGGGAGCTGTTTTTT,CASSQDNLAGVANTGELFF
NA,TRBD1,TRBJ2-1,TRBV29-1,TGCAGCGTTGTATTTGGCCAGGGGGCGCAAAATGAGCAGTTCTTC,CSVVFGQGAQNEQFF
NA,NA,TRBJ2-7,TRBV28,TGTGCCAGCAGTTCCAGCTCCTACGAGCAGTACTTC,CASSSSSYEQYF
few,NA,TRBJ2-5,TRBV18,TGTGCCAGCTCACCACAGGAGGGGGCCACTCGTCAGGAGACCCAGTACTTC,CASSPQEGATRQETQYF
NA,NA,TRBJ1-1,TRBV9,TGTGCCAGCAGCCCCCCCTATAACACTGAAGCTTTCTTT,CASSPPYNTEAFF
NA,NA,TRBJ1-2,TRBV6-1,TGTGCCAGCAGTGAAGTCCCAGCCTCCCGGGGGGACTATGGCTACACCTTC,CASSEVPASRGDYGYTF
NA,TRBD1,TRBJ1-4,TRBV27,TGTGCCAGCAGTCCCACCGGACAGGTTCTTAAACTGTTTTTT,CASSPTGQVLKLFF
NA,NA,TRBJ2-2,TRBV18,TGTGCCAGCTCACCACCGAGCTACACCGGGGAGCTGTTTTTT,CASSPPSYTGELFF
NA,TRBD2,TRBJ2-2,TRBV9,TGTGCCAGCAGCGTGAGCGGGAGGACGAACACCGGGGAGCTGTTTTTT,CASSVSGRTNTGELFF
NA,NA,TRBJ2-1,TRBV6-5,TGTGCCAGCAGTTACGCCAGGGCTCACAATGAGCAGTTCTTC,CASSYARAHNEQFF
NA,TRBD2,TRBJ2-5,TRBV7-9,TGTGCCAGCAGCCCCCACAGTGCGGGAGCGGGAGAGACCCAGTACTTC,CASSPHSAGAGETQYF
NA,NA,TRBJ1-1,TRBV28,TGTGCCAGCAGGATCCAGGGGAGAGCTGAAGCTTTCTTT,CASRIQGRAEAFF
NA,TRBD2,TRBJ2-1,TRBV7-3,TGTGCCAGCAGCTTAGAGGGTGGACTAGCGGGAGGGAACAATGAGCAGTTCTTC,CASSLEGGLAGGNNEQFF
few,NA,TRBJ1-3,TRBV13,TGTGCCAGCACTATGGGCGGGGGTTTGTCTGGAAACACCATATATTTT,CASTMGGGLSGNTIYF
NA,TRBD1,TRBJ2-7,TRBV30,TGTGCCTGGAGTGTACGGTTGGGACAGGCGTACTTC,CAWSVRLGQAYF
NA,TRBD2,TRBJ2-1,TRBV11-1,TGTGCCAGCAGCCGTGGACAGGGCCCTAGCGGGAGTGATGAGCAGTTCTTC,CASSRGQGPSGSDEQFF
NA,TRBD1,TRBJ2-7,TRBV5-4,TGTGCCAGCAGCTTGGCTACAGGGGGCAACCACGAGCAGTACTTC,CASSLATGGNHEQYF
NA,TRBD1,TRBJ1-3,TRBV12-5,TGTGCTAGTGGCCTTGGGACAGGGGCACTATACTCTGGAAACACCATATATTTT,CASGLGTGALYSGNTIYF
NA,NA,TRBJ1-5,TRBV21-1,TGTGCCAGTAACCGGGACACCTACAATCAGCCCCAGCATTTT,CASNRDTYNQPQHF
NA,NA,TRBJ2-1,TRBV19,TGTGCCAGTGAATCGGCAGGGGCCTGCTACAATGAGCAGTTCTTC,CASESAGACYNEQFF
NA,TRBD1,TRBJ1-1,TRBV11-3,TGTGCCAGCAGCCAAGGACAGGGGCGGGAGAACACTGAAGCTTTCTTT,CASSQGQGRENTEAFF
NA,NA,TRBJ2-7,TRBV30,TGTGCCTGGAGTGTGAAGACAGTAAACCTCTACGAGCAGTACTTC,CAWSVKTVNLYEQYF
NA,TRBD2,TRBJ2-4,TRBV6-1,TGTGCCAGCAGTGAAAGGGAAACGGGAGGGCCCAAAAACAGTCAGTACTTC,CASSERETGGPKNSQYF
NA,TRBD2,TRBJ2-1,TRBV5-1,TGCGCCAGCAGCTCGCCGGGACTAGCGGGGTACAATGAGCAGTTCTTC,CASSSPGLAGYNEQFF